The clone carrying this T cell receptor (beta chain) was recorded many times. Its target is unknown. This entry comes from a study of CD8+CD57+ T cells in acquired aplastic anemia. Background on the study: Sorted cells (CD4+ and CD8+) yielded DNA amounts that averaged approximately 2.9 ug. Overall study results and limits: A set of some 28 CD8+ CDR3 sequences was shared between patients and controls, and these sequences appeared highly expressed in patients.

Patients sequenced had flow cytometry evidence of CD8+CD57+ cell expansion. Sampling of blood occurred while the patients had still received no therapy. Genomic DNA templated the TCR beta VDJ and CDR3 profiling. TCRdb independently ran MiXCR on the reads; one entry per CDR3 protein. The table has hundreds of thousands of distinct CDR3 sequences, roughly a third seen once. The V and J ends lost 6 bases and 3 bases, in that order; junction bases with no gene match: 7. Per the germline V gene, CDR1 is SGHRS and CDR2 is YFSETQ. CDR3 length: 14 residues. The V call is TRBV5-1, the J call TRBJ1-2, with 8 nucleotides matching TRBD1. Sequencing was done on a sample of sorted CD4+, CD8+, or CD8+CD57+ T cells (not recorded which) from PBMCs. The TCR sequence derives from a human donor with aplastic anemia. The CDR3 coding sequence is TGCGCCAGCACCTATCTACAGGGGGACTATGGCTACACCTTC. It yields the protein CASTYLQGDYGYTF.